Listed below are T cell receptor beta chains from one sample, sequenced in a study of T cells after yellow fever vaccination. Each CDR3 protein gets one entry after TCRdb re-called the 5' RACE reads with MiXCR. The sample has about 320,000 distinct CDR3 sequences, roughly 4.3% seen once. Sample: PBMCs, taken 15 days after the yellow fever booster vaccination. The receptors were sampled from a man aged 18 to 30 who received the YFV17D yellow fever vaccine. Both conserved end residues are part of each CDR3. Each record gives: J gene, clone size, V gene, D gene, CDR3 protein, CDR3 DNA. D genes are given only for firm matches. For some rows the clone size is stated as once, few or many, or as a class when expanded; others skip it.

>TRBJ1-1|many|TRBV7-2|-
CASSLARTAEAFF
TGTGCCAGCAGCTTAGCGAGAACAGCTGAAGCTTTCTTT
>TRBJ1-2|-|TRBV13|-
CASSHNYGYTF
TGTGCCAGCAGCCACAACTATGGCTACACCTTC
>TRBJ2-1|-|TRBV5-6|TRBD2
CASSPPLAGGPHEQFF
TGTGCCAGCAGTCCGCCCCTAGCGGGGGGGCCCCATGAGCAGTTCTTC
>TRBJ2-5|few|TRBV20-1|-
CSARGGGAQETQYF
TGCAGTGCTAGAGGTGGGGGGGCACAAGAGACCCAGTACTTC
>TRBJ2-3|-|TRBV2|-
CASSERSDTQYF
TGTGCCAGCAGTGAAAGGTCAGATACGCAGTATTTT
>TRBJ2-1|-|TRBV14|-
CASSAVKAGYNEQFF
TGTGCCAGCAGCGCAGTGAAGGCCGGGTACAATGAGCAGTTCTTC
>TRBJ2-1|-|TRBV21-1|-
CASSPEVVYNEQFF
TGTGCCAGCAGCCCGGAGGTCGTGTACAATGAGCAGTTCTTC
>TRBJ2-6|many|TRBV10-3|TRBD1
CAISGTAVSGANVLTF
TGTGCCATCAGCGGGACAGCCGTCTCTGGGGCCAACGTCCTGACTTTC
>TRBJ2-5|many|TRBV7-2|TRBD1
CASSLAGQGPQETQYF
TGTGCCAGCAGCTTGGCGGGACAGGGGCCCCAAGAGACCCAGTACTTC
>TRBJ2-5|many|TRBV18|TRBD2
CASSPGEGQYF
TGTGCCAGCTCACCAGGGGAGGGCCAGTACTTC
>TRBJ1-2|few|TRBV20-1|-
CSARGQEYGYTF
TGCAGTGCTAGAGGACAGGAGTATGGCTACACCTTC
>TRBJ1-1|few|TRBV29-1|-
CNHGGPEAFF
TGCAACCATGGGGGTCCTGAAGCTTTCTTT
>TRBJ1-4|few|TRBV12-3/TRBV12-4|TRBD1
CASSFGTGDEKLFF
TGTGCCAGCAGCTTTGGGACAGGGGATGAAAAACTGTTTTTT
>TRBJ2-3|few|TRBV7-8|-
CASSSLGGGSDTQYF
TGTGCCAGCAGCTCCCTGGGCGGTGGGTCAGATACGCAGTATTTT
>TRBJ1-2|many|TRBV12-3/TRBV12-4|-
CASTTGGHGYTF
TGTGCCAGCACTACGGGAGGGCATGGCTACACCTTC
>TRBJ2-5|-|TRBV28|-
CASSSQSWETQYF
TGTGCCAGCAGTTCTCAATCTTGGGAGACCCAGTACTTC
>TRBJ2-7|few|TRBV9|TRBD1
CASSVEGQGHYEQYF
TGTGCCAGCAGCGTAGAAGGACAGGGCCACTACGAGCAGTACTTC
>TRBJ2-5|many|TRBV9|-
CASSAWDSQETQYF
TGTGCCAGCAGCGCTTGGGACTCGCAAGAGACCCAGTACTTC
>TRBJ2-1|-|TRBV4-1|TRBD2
CASSQVRGVNEQFF
TGCGCCAGCAGCCAAGTGCGGGGGGTAAATGAGCAGTTCTTC
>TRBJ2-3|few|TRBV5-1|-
CASSPDRFTDTQYF
TGCGCCAGCAGCCCCGACAGATTCACAGATACGCAGTATTTT
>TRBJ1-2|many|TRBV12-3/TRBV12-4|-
CASARGFGYTF
TGTGCCAGCGCCCGGGGATTTGGCTACACCTTC
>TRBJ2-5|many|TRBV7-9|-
CASSRAEETQYF
TGTGCCAGCAGTCGGGCAGAAGAGACCCAGTACTTC
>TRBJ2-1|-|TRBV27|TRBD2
CASSFHGTSGSNEQFF
TGTGCCAGCAGTTTCCATGGGACTAGCGGAAGCAATGAGCAGTTCTTC
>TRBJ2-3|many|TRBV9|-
CASSEWGRATDTQYF
TGTGCCAGCAGCGAGTGGGGCAGAGCGACAGATACGCAGTATTTT
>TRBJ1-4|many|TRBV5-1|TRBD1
CASSIAITGTGEEKLFF
TGCGCCAGCAGCATTGCGATAACCGGGACAGGGGAGGAAAAACTGTTTTTT
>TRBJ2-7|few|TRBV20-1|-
CSAREAGTYEQYF
TGCAGTGCTAGAGAGGCGGGTACCTACGAGCAGTACTTC
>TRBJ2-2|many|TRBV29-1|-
CSAGFRGSTGELFF
TGCAGCGCAGGTTTTAGGGGGAGTACCGGGGAGCTGTTTTTT
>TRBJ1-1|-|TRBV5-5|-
CASSFLQDFYAFF
TGTGCCAGCAGCTTCCTACAGGATTTTTACGCTTTCTTT
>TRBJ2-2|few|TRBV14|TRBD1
CASSQALTGGPNTGELFF
TGTGCCAGCAGCCAAGCGCTGACAGGGGGCCCGAACACCGGGGAGCTGTTTTTT
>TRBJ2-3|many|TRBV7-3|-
CASSLSAQRGDTQYF
TGTGCCAGCAGCTTAAGCGCCCAACGCGGGGATACGCAGTATTTT
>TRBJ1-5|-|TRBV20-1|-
CSGESDSNQPQHF
TGCAGTGGAGAGTCAGATAGCAATCAGCCCCAGCATTTT
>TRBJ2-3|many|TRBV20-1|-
CSAREGAKEDTQYF
TGCAGTGCTAGAGAGGGGGCGAAAGAAGATACGCAGTATTTT
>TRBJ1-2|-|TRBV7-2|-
CASSSFLTAPGDGYTF
TGTGCCAGCAGCTCCTTCCTTACGGCCCCGGGGGATGGCTACACCTTC
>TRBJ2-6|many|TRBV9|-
CASSVDTGANVLTF
TGTGCCAGCAGCGTAGACACTGGGGCCAACGTCCTGACTTTC
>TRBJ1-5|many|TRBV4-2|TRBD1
CASSQEVQGADQPQHF
TGTGCCAGCAGCCAAGAAGTACAGGGGGCGGATCAGCCCCAGCATTTT
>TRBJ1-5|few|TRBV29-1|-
CSVRQALNQPQHF
TGCAGCGTTCGGCAGGCCCTCAATCAGCCCCAGCATTTT